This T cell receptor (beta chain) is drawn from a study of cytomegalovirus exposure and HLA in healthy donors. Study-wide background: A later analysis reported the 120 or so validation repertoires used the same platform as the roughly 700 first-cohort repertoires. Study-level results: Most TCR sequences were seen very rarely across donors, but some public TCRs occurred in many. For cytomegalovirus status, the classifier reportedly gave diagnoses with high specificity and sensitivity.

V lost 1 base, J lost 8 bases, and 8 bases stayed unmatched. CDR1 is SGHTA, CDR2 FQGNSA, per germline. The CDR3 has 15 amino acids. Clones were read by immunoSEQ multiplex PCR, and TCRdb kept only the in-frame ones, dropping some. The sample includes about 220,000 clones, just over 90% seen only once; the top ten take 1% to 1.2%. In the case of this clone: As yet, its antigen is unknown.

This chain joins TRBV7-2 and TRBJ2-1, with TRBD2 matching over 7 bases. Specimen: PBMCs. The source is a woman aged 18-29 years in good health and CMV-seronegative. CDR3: CASSLVTGGFDEQFF. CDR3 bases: TGTGCCAGCAGCTTAGTTACGGGAGGATTCGATGAGCAGTTCTTC.